The present T cell receptor beta chain was sequenced within a study of regulatory T cells in long-lasting Graves disease. Time point noted: newly diagnosed GD, antithyroid drugs for less than 3 months. Generation of the TCR library employed RNA extracted from PBMCs. Germline CDR1 reads SGHTA; CDR2 reads FQGTGA. This CDR3 region has 16 residues. Losses at the gene ends were 4 bases for V and 1 base for J; bases not matched to a gene: 6. Researchers made TCR beta libraries by using iRepertoire HTBI primers and running Arm-PCR on CDR3 regions. MiXCR was run by TCRdb on the multiplex PCR reads, yielding one entry per CDR3 protein. The data hold about 620,000 distinct CDR3 sequences, with approximately 15% observed a single time. Another study also made use of these data, one on T cells in Graves' hyperthyroidism and ophthalmopathy.

The origin of this receptor is a woman aged 25-40 years with Graves disease. Source: peripheral blood mononuclear cells (PBMCs), taken at new diagnosis, from a patient treated with antithyroid drugs. V usage is TRBV7-3 and J usage is TRBJ2-3, with 9 bases matching TRBD2. The DNA for the CDR3 is TGTGCCAGCAGCTCTCTAGCGGGATGGGGCACAGATACGCAGTATTTT. Residues: CASSSLAGWGTDTQYF.